The 20 T cell receptor beta chains below all came from one sample that was sequenced in a study of shared T cell receptors in the human thymus. Using immunoSEQ multiplex PCR, the repertoire was profiled, and TCRdb retains in-frame clones only, with some absent. Of hundreds of thousands of clones listed, 80% to 90% were seen once; the top ten hold approximately 0.0097%. A further study also used this sample, focusing on human thymus T cells.

Sample: thymocytes. The receptors come from a boy under two years old with a congenital heart defect.

The rearrangement links TRBV27 to TRBJ2-3, with D unclear. The CDR3 runs 19 residues. The germline V gene encodes CDR1 MNHEY and CDR2 SMNVEV (reference sequence). V shed 6 bases and J shed 4 bases, with 29 bases lying between them. The CDR3 DNA reads as TGTGCCAGCAGCCCCATTTACCTCACGATCCCCCACAACCCAGATACGCAGTATTTT. Amino acid sequence: CASSPIYLTIPHNPDTQYF.

The rearrangement joins TRBV10-3 to TRBJ2-2; 7 bases align to TRBD1. Germline CDR1 and CDR2: ENHRY and SYGVKD. J gave up 9 bases and V 1 base, and 2 bases lay outside the gene matches. The CDR3 runs 13 residues. The CDR3 reads CAISEWTGRELFF. CDR3 bases: TGTGCCATCAGTGAGTGGACAGGCCGGGAGCTGTTTTTT.

The rearrangement uses TRBV12-5 and TRBJ2-3; 8 bases align to TRBD2. The junction had 8 bases not matched to a gene; V was cut back by 6 bases and J by 0 bases. From germline, CDR1 is LGHNT and CDR2 FRNRAP. The CDR3 has 16 residues. The CDR3 nucleotides read TGTGCTAGTGGCCGTACTAGCGGAAATAGCACAGATACGCAGTATTTT. Translating it yields CASGRTSGNSTDTQYF.

The chain is built from TRBV5-1 and TRBJ1-6; D call uncertain. CDR3 length: 14 amino acids. The V end lost 1 base, the J end lost 9 bases, and 11 bases lay between the germline ends. CDR1 is SGHRS, CDR2 YFSETQ, per germline. CDR3 protein: CASSLPKRGSPLHF. The CDR3, as DNA: TGCGCCAGCAGCTTGCCTAAACGGGGTTCACCCCTCCACTTT. Using reference TRBV5-1 and TRBJ1-6 for the parts outside the CDR3, the full variable domain is KAGVTQTPRYLIKTRGQQVTLSCSPISGHRSVSWYQQTPGQGLQFLFEYFSETQRNKGNFPGRFSGRQFSNSRSEMNVSTLELGDSALYLCASSLPKRGSPLHFGNGTRLTVT.

The V gene is TRBV10-1, the J gene TRBJ2-1; 9 bases line up with TRBD2. Looked up from germline, CDR1 is WNHNN and CDR2 is SYGVQD (reference sequence). J was trimmed by 8 bases and V by 2 bases; bases with no gene match: 7. This CDR3 has 15 amino acids. DNA for the CDR3: TGCGCCAGCAGTGAGGGGTCTAGCGGGACTCATGAGCAGTTCTTC. This sequence encodes CASSEGSSGTHEQFF.

This rearrangement joins TRBV6-4 to TRBJ2-2; no firm D call. CDR1 and CDR2 from the germline V gene are MRHNA and SNTAGT. This CDR3 has 13 amino acids. The V end lost 4 bases, the J end lost 7 bases, and 10 bases lay between the germline ends. As DNA, the CDR3 is TGTGCCAGCAGTGGCGAGGTTGGCGGGGAGCTGTTTTTT. The encoded protein is CASSGEVGGELFF.

Points on this clone: Different DNA sequences within this sample yield the same CDR3. V gene TRBV5-1 combines with J gene TRBJ1-6, with D possibly TRBD1 on 6 matching bases. The CDR3 covers 18 residues. CDR1 SGHRS and CDR2 YFSETQ come from the germline V gene. Trimming shortened V by 1 base and J by 3 bases, and 17 bases separated the two germline ends. CDR3 nucleotide sequence: TGCGCCAGCAGCTTGTCATTGACAGGAAAGCACTATAATTCACCCCTCCACTTT. Its protein is CASSLSLTGKHYNSPLHF.

The chain carries TRBV4-1 and TRBJ1-5, with D perhaps matching TRBD1 (5 bases). Germline V gene sequence: CDR1 MGHRA, CDR2 YSYEKL. Trimming pared 1 base from V and 3 bases from J, leaving 16 bases between. This CDR3 is 17 amino acids long. CDR3 sequence reads: CASSQGTRGSYNQPQHF. In DNA, the CDR3 is TGCGCCAGCAGCCAAGGGACCCGGGGGTCTTACAATCAGCCCCAGCATTTT.

This clone was seen a few times. The chain combines TRBV28 with TRBJ2-6, with 8 nucleotides matching TRBD1. J was trimmed by 2 bases and V by 5 bases; bases with no gene match: 14. The CDR3 runs to 19 residues. Per germline, CDR1 MDHEN and CDR2 SYDVKM. This chain's CDR3 is CASSPRQGTWRPGANVLTF. The CDR3 DNA reads as TGTGCCAGCAGTCCTCGACAGGGGACTTGGAGGCCTGGGGCCAACGTCCTGACTTTC.

Here the CDR3 reads CASSLHRGGYEQYF. CDR3 nucleotide sequence: TGTGCCAGCAGCTTACACAGGGGAGGTTACGAGCAGTACTTC. This sequence joins TRBV5-5 and TRBJ2-7; D might be TRBD1 (7 bases). Germline CDR1 is SGHKS and CDR2 is YYEKEE (reference sequence). The CDR3 consists of 14 residues. Trimming left V 2 bases short and J 4 bases short, with 13 bases between.

The chain carries TRBV7-8 and TRBJ1-5; TRBD1 might be the D (5 bases). The V gene's germline CDR1 is SGHVS and CDR2 FQNEAQ. Trimming left V 5 bases short and J 5 bases short, with 16 bases between. The CDR3 has 15 amino acids. In DNA form, the CDR3 reads TGTGCCAGCAGCGCACTATGGGGGAGGCATCAGCCCCAGCATTTT. It translates to CASSALWGRHQPQHF.

The chain has TRBV2 and TRBJ1-1, with TRBD1 matching over 7 bases. The CDR3 has 16 amino acids. Germline-derived CDR1 and CDR2 are SNHLY and FYNNEI. J gave up 4 bases and V 7 bases, and 15 bases lay outside the gene matches. Written as DNA, the CDR3 is TGTGCCAGCAAGGGAGGACAGGAGTATTTCGGCACTGAAGCTTTCTTT. This gives the protein CASKGGQEYFGTEAFF.

The CDR3 reads CATTGSYNSPLHF. The CDR3 DNA reads as TGTGCCACCACGGGCTCCTATAATTCACCCCTCCACTTT. This rearrangement joins TRBV15 to TRBJ1-6; D is unclear. The V and J ends lost 7 bases and 0 bases respectively, with 4 bases between them. CDR1 and CDR2 from the germline V gene are LNHNV and YYDKDF (reference sequence). The CDR3 sequence is 13 residues long.

Only one count was recorded for this clone. The chain joins TRBV19 to TRBJ2-2, with D hard to call. Germline V gene data show CDR1 as LNHDA and CDR2 as SQIVND (reference sequence). Deletions cut 4 bases from V and 0 bases from J, with 6 bases between. The CDR3 runs 14 residues. In DNA form, the CDR3 reads TGTGCCAGTAGTAACGACTCGAACACCGGGGAGCTGTTTTTT. Translation: CASSNDSNTGELFF.

The chain couples TRBV28 to TRBJ2-7, with TRBD1 as a possible D gene (6 bases). Trimming took off 1 base at V and 1 base at J, with 8 bases between the two ends. The CDR3 covers 14 residues. Germline CDR1 and CDR2: MDHEN and SYDVKM. The CDR3 region has the DNA TGTGCCAGCAGTTTATCAGGGGTGTCCTACGAGCAGTACTTC. Translation: CASSLSGVSYEQYF.

The V and J genes are TRBV9 and TRBJ2-7, with D perhaps TRBD2 (5 bases). CDR1 is SGDLS, CDR2 YYNGEE, per germline. V lost 0 bases, J lost 2 bases, and 9 bases lay in between. The CDR3 runs to 14 residues. CDR3: CASSVGAVPYEQYF. CDR3 sequence (DNA): TGTGCCAGCAGCGTAGGAGCGGTGCCCTACGAGCAGTACTTC.

This sequence joins TRBV11-2 and TRBJ2-2, with D perhaps TRBD1 (6 bases). This CDR3 is 13 amino acids long. Trimming took 5 bases from V and 4 from J, leaving 8 bases between them. CDR1 is SGHAT, CDR2 FQNNGV, per germline. CDR3 in amino acids: CASSRGGTGELFF. CDR3 nucleotides: TGTGCCAGCAGCCGAGGGGGCACCGGGGAGCTGTTTTTT.

The J gene is TRBJ1-2, the V gene TRBV5-1; 8 bases map to TRBD1. The germline CDR1 and CDR2 sequences are SGHRS and YFSETQ. The V segment lost 0 bases and the J segment 4 bases; nucleotides outside the gene matches: 11. This CDR3 comprises 17 residues. The CDR3 protein is CASSLESGQDSAYGYTF. The CDR3 nucleotides are TGCGCCAGCAGCTTGGAGTCGGGACAGGACTCCGCCTATGGCTACACCTTC.

The J gene is TRBJ2-1, the V gene TRBV30, with 11 nucleotides matching TRBD2. V gave up 5 bases and J gave up 5 bases; unmatched junction bases: 8. Germline V CDR1 and CDR2: GTSNPN, SVGIG (reference sequence). The CDR3 spans 15 residues. The CDR3 region has the DNA TGTGCCTGGGGTCTCGGGACTAGCGGAAACAATGAGCAGTTCTTC. This gives the protein CAWGLGTSGNNEQFF. Filled out from reference TRBV30 and TRBJ2-1, the complete variable domain reads SQTIHQWPATLVQPVGSPLSLECTVEGTSNPNLYWYRQAAGRGLQLLFYSVGIGQISSEVPQNLSASRPQDRQFILSSKKLLLSDSGFYLCAWGLGTSGNNEQFFGPGTRLTVL.

The chain combines TRBV7-8 with TRBJ1-2; D is unresolved. V lost 1 base to trimming and J lost 5 bases, with 14 bases between them. The germline CDR1 and CDR2 sequences are SGHVS and FQNEAQ. The CDR3 has 15 amino acids. As DNA, the CDR3 is TGTGCCAGCAGCTTAGACACAGAAACCCTATATGGCTACACCTTC. It is translated as CASSLDTETLYGYTF.